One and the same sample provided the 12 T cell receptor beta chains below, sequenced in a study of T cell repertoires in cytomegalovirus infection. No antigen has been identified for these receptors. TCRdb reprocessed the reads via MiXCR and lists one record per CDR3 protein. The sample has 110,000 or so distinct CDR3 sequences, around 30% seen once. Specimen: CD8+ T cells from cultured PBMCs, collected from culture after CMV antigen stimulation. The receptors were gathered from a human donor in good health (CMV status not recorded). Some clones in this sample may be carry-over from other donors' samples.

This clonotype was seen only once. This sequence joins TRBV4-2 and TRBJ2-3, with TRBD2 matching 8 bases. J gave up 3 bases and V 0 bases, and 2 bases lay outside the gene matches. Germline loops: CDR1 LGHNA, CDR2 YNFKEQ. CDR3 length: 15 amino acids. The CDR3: CASSQDLAGTDTQYF. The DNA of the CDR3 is TGTGCCAGCAGCCAAGATCTAGCGGGTACAGATACGCAGTATTTT.

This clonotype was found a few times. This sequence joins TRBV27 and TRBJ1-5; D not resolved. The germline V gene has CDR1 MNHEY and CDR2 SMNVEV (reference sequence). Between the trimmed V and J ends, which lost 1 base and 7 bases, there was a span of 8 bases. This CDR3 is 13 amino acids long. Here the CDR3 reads CASSLFGGQPQHF. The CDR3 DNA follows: TGTGCCAGCAGTTTATTTGGCGGACAGCCCCAGCATTTT.

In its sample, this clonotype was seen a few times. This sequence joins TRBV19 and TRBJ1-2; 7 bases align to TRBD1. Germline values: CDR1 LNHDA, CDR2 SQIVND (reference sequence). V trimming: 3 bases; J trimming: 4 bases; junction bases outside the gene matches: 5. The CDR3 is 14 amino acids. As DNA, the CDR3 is TGTGCCAGTAGTATTGTGGACAGGTCCTATGGCTACACCTTC. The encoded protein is CASSIVDRSYGYTF.

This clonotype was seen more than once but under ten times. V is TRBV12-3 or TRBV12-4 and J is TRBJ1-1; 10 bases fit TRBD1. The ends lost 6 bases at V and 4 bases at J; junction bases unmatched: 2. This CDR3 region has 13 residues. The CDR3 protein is CASRGQGSTEAFF. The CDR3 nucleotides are TGTGCCAGCAGGGGACAGGGGAGCACTGAAGCTTTCTTT.

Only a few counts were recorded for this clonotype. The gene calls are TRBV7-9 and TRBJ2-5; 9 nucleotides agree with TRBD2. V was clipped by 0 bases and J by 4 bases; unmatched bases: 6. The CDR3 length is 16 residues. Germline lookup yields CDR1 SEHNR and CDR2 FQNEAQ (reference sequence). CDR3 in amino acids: CASSLALAGLGETQYF. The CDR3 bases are TGTGCCAGCAGCTTAGCGCTAGCGGGGTTGGGAGAGACCCAGTACTTC.

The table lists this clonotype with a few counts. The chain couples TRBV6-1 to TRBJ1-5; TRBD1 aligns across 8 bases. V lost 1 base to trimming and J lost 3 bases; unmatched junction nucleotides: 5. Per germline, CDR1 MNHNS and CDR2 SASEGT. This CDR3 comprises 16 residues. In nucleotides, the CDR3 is TGTGCCAGCAGTGAAGGGGACAGGTATCCCAATCAGCCCCAGCATTTT. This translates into CASSEGDRYPNQPQHF.

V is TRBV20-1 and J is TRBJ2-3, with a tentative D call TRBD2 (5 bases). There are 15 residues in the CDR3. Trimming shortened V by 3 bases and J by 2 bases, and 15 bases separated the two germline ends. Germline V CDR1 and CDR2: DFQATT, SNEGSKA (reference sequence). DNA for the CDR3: TGCAGTGCTAGTGAGGGTTTTGATTCCACAGATACGCAGTATTTT. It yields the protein CSASEGFDSTDTQYF.

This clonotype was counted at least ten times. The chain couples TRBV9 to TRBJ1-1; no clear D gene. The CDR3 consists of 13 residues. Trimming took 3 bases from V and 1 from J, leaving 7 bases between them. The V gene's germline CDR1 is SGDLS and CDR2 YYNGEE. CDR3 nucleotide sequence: TGTGCCAGCAGCGCGGGATCGAACACTGAAGCTTTCTTT. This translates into CASSAGSNTEAFF.

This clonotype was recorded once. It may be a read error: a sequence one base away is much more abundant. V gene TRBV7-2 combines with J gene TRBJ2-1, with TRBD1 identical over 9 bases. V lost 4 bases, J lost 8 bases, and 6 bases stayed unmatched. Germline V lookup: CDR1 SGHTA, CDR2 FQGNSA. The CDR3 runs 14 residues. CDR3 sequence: CASSSTGGNYEQFF. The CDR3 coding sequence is TGTGCCAGCAGCTCGACAGGGGGAAACTATGAGCAGTTCTTC.

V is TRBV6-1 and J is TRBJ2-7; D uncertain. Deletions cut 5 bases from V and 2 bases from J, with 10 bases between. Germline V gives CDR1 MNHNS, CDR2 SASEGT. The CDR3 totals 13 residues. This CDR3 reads CASSLNGAYEQYF. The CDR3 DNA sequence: TGTGCCAGCAGTCTAAACGGAGCCTACGAGCAGTACTTC.

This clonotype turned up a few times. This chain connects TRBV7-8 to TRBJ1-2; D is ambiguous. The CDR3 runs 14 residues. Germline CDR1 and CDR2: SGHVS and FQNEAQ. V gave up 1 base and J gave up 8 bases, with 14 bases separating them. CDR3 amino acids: CASSLDILARGYTF. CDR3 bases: TGTGCCAGCAGCTTAGACATACTAGCTAGGGGCTACACCTTC.

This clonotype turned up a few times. The CDR3 DNA sequence: TGTGCCAGCAGTTTGTGGGGGAGGGAGACCCAGTACTTC. Protein: CASSLWGRETQYF. The chain is built from TRBV12-3 or TRBV12-4 and TRBJ2-5; D is possibly TRBD2 (6 bases). V lost 3 bases, J lost 5 bases, and 10 bases lay in between. The CDR3 covers 13 residues.